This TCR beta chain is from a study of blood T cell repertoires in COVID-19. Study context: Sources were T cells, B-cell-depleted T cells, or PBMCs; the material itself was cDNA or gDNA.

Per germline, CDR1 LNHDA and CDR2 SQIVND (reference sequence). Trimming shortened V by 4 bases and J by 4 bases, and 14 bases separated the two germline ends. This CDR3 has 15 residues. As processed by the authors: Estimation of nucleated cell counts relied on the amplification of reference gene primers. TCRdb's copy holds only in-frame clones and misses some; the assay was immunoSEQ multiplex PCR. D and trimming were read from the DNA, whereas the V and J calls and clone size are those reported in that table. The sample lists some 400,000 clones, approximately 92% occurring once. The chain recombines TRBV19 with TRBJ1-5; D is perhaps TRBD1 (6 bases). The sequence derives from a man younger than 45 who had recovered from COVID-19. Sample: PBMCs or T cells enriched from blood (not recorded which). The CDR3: CASSTQGKTNQPQHF. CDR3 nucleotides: TGTGCCAGTAGTACCCAGGGGAAAACAAATCAGCCCCAGCATTTT. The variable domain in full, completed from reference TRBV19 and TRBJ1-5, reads DGGITQSPKYLFRKEGQNVTLSCEQNLNHDAMYWYRQDPGQGLRLIYYSQIVNDFQKGDIAEGYSVSREKKESFPLTVTSAQKNPTAFYLCASSTQGKTNQPQHFGDGTRLSIL.